The 14 T cell receptor beta chains in this list originate from one sample, sequenced in a study of OX40 agonist ivuxolimab in advanced cancers. This table comes from immunoSEQ multiplex PCR, and its TCRdb copy is limited to in-frame clones, with some not included. The sample records some 70,000 clones, about nine tenths being singletons. The material sequenced was CD4+ or CD8+ T cells sorted from blood, taken in a trial of the OX40 agonist ivuxolimab. These receptors originate from an adult with an advanced solid tumor such as melanoma, head and neck, liver or kidney cancer.

The chain links TRBV6-1 to TRBJ1-4; D is unresolved. Germline CDR1 and CDR2: MNHNS and SASEGT. This CDR3 has 14 amino acids. Trimming cost V 5 bases and J 8 bases, with 15 bases left between them. The CDR3 region has the DNA TGTGCCAGCAGTCCCCTCAGGACCAACGAAAAACTGTTTTTT. Protein sequence: CASSPLRTNEKLFF.

J is TRBJ1-2 and V is TRBV7-9; D is perhaps TRBD1 (5 bases). Germline V gene lookup returns CDR1 SEHNR and CDR2 FQNEAQ (reference sequence). The V and J ends lost 4 bases and 6 bases respectively, with 9 bases between them. The CDR3 loop spans 12 amino acids. The CDR3 protein is CASSWGGDGYTF. The CDR3 DNA sequence: TGTGCCAGCAGCTGGGGGGGTGATGGCTACACCTTC.

The CDR3 DNA is TGTGCCAGCAGCTTAGATCGGGGTCAGCCCCAGCATTTT. This gives the protein CASSLDRGQPQHF. V gene TRBV11-2 combines with J gene TRBJ1-5, with unresolved D. The V end was cut by 0 bases, the J end by 6 bases, with 6 bases between. The germline gives CDR1 SGHAT, CDR2 FQNNGV. The CDR3 loop spans 13 amino acids. Drawing the rest from reference TRBV11-2 and TRBJ1-5, the complete variable domain is EAGVAQSPRYKIIEKRQSVAFWCNPISGHATLYWYQQILGQGPKLLIQFQNNGVVDDSQLPKDRFSAERLKGVDSTLKIQPAKLEDSAVYLCASSLDRGQPQHFGDGTRLSIL.

The V gene is TRBV5-5, the J gene TRBJ1-1; 7 positions match TRBD1. The CDR3 sequence is 15 residues long. After removal of 0 bases from V and 5 bases from J, the junction contained 7 bases not matched to a gene. Germline V gives CDR1 SGHKS, CDR2 YYEKEE (reference sequence). The CDR3 sequence: CASSLVRGRRTEAFF. DNA of the CDR3: TGTGCCAGCAGCTTGGTTAGGGGGCGCCGGACTGAAGCTTTCTTT.

CDR3 sequence reads: CASSQDGTGQGYTF. In DNA form, the CDR3 reads TGCGCCAGCAGCCAAGATGGGACGGGGCAGGGCTACACCTTC. The chain couples TRBV4-1 to TRBJ1-2, with D perhaps TRBD1 (5 bases). The CDR3 is made up of 14 amino acids. Germline loops: CDR1 MGHRA, CDR2 YSYEKL. Between the trimmed V and J ends, which lost 0 bases and 8 bases, there was a span of 13 bases.

The chain carries TRBV6-1 and TRBJ2-1, with 11 nucleotides matching TRBD2. V shed 7 bases and J 0 bases; nucleotides not matched to a gene: 2. The CDR3 covers 15 residues. Looked up from germline, CDR1 is MNHNS and CDR2 is SASEGT. The CDR3 here is CASTGLAASYNEQFF. Here the CDR3 DNA reads TGTGCCAGCACGGGACTAGCGGCCTCCTACAATGAGCAGTTCTTC.

V usage is TRBV30 and J usage is TRBJ1-6; tentatively, D is TRBD1 (6 bases). The CDR3 runs 15 residues. Trimming took 1 base from V and 4 from J, leaving 11 bases between them. Germline CDR1 is GTSNPN and CDR2 is SVGIG (reference sequence). CDR3 nucleotide sequence: TGTGCCTGGAGTGGGGGGGCGCGATATAATTCACCCCTCCACTTT. Its protein is CAWSGGARYNSPLHF.

V is TRBV2 and J is TRBJ2-7, with a possible D match to TRBD1 (6 bases). This CDR3 is 12 amino acids long. Trimming left V 8 bases short and J 0 bases short, with 8 bases between. CDR1 is SNHLY, CDR2 FYNNEI, per germline. The CDR3 region has the DNA TGTGCCAGCGGGGACAACTCCTACGAGCAGTACTTC. Translation gives CASGDNSYEQYF.

This clone has a single count. The rearrangement links TRBV6-1 to TRBJ2-7; 7 bases are shared with TRBD2. Germline values: CDR1 MNHNS, CDR2 SASEGT. The CDR3 consists of 13 residues. J gave up 5 bases and V 4 bases, and 5 bases lay outside the gene matches. CDR3 in amino acids: CASSGRGGDEQYF. CDR3 nucleotides: TGTGCCAGCAGTGGTCGTGGGGGGGACGAGCAGTACTTC.

The chain links TRBV6-5 to TRBJ2-7; possible D gene TRBD1, 6 bases. Germline values: CDR1 MNHEY, CDR2 SVGAGI. V lost 4 bases, J lost 4 bases, and 11 bases lay in between. The CDR3 spans 13 residues. The CDR3 is CASSFGRGYEQYF. CDR3 nucleotide sequence: TGTGCCAGCAGTTTCGGCAGGGGTTACGAGCAGTACTTC.

V and J are TRBV6-5 and TRBJ2-7, with D possibly TRBD1 on 5 matching bases. Germline lookup yields CDR1 MNHEY and CDR2 SVGAGI. V was shortened by 0 bases and J by 3 bases, with 9 bases between the two germline ends. CDR3 length: 14 amino acids. Here the CDR3 DNA reads TGTGCCAGCAGTTACTCGCGAGACAGCTACGAGCAGTACTTC. Translating it yields CASSYSRDSYEQYF.

The gene calls are TRBV11-2 and TRBJ1-3, with 7 bases matching TRBD1. Losses at the gene ends were 2 bases for V and 1 base for J; bases not matched to a gene: 14. The CDR3 has 19 residues. Germline assignment: CDR1 SGHAT and CDR2 FQNNGV. The CDR3 sequence is CASSLRSGTAKLSGNTIYF. DNA of the CDR3: TGTGCCAGCAGCTTACGCTCCGGGACAGCTAAATTATCTGGAAACACCATATATTTT.

This clone showed up just once. V is TRBV5-1 and J is TRBJ2-5, with D perhaps given as TRBD1 or TRBD2 (5 bases each). The CDR3 is 15 amino acids. The V gene lost 5 bases and the J gene lost 5 bases, with 19 bases spanning the gap. The germline V gene encodes CDR1 SGHRS and CDR2 YFSETQ. CDR3 residues: CASSRSRGTRETQYF. The CDR3 DNA follows: TGCGCCAGCAGTAGGTCCCGAGGGACGAGGGAGACCCAGTACTTC.

This clone is medium-sized by share. J is TRBJ2-7 and V is TRBV6-5, with a tentative D call TRBD2 (5 bases). V was clipped by 2 bases and J by 7 bases, with 9 bases between them. The CDR3 sequence is 12 residues long. The V gene's germline CDR1 is MNHEY and CDR2 SVGAGI. The DNA of the CDR3 is TGTGCCAGCAGTTACAAAGGCGGGGAGCAGTACTTC. Its translation: CASSYKGGEQYF.